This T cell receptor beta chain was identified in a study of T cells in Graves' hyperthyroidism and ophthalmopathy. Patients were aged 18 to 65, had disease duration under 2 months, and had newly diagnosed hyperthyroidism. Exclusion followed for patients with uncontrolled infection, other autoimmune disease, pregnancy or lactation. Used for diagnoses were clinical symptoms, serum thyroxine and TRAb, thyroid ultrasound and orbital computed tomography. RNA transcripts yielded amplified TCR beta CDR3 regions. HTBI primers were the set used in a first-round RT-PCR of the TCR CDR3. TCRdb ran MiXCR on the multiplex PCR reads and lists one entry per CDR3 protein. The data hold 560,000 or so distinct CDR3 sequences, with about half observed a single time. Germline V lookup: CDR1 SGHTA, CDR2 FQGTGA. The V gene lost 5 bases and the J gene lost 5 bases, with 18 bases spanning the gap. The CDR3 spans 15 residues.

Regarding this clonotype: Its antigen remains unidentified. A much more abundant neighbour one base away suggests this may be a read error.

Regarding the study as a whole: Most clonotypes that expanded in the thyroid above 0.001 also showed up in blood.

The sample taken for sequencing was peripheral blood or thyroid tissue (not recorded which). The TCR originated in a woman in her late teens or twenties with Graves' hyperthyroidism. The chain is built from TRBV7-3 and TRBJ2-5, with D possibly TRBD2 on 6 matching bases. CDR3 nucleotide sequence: TGTGCCAGCAGCATCTACAACGGGAGCGGCGAGACCCAGTACTTC. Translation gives CASSIYNGSGETQYF.